This T cell receptor beta chain emerged from a study of T cell repertoires in cytomegalovirus infection. Overall study: Signatures in public TCR beta sequences pointed to both CMV infection and matching HLA type. The study's findings and limits: CMV-specific TCR beta clonotypes restricted by HLA-C were the ones dominating the ex vivo response.

V was pared by 0 bases and J by 3 bases, with 8 bases between. Germline lookup yields CDR1 SEHNR and CDR2 FQNEAQ (reference sequence). The CDR3 extends over 14 amino acids. This clonotype was observed at least ten times. Its antigen is undetermined. Via MiXCR, TCRdb re-called the reads, giving one row per CDR3 protein. This sample has under 250,000 distinct CDR3 sequences; around 6.4% occur once, and the top ten carry around 6.5%. Sequencing input: PBMCs. This sequence was found in a human donor in good health (CMV status not recorded). Some clones in this sample may be carry-over from other donors' samples. This sequence joins TRBV7-9 and TRBJ1-1, with D possibly being TRBD1 (5 bases). CDR3 nucleotide sequence: TGTGCCAGCAGCTTAGCGGAAGGGGACACTGAAGCTTTCTTT. Its translation: CASSLAEGDTEAFF.